Sequencing of this T cell receptor (beta chain) was carried out in a study of shared clonotypes between healthy human individuals. The assay used deep level. PCR replicates from unsorted PBMC used around 320 ng DNA, and this amount was about 33,000 T cell genomes. Clones were read by immunoSEQ multiplex PCR, and TCRdb kept only the in-frame ones, dropping some. The sample carries roughly 500,000 clones, around 79% recorded once. Germline loops: CDR1 MGHRA, CDR2 YSYEKL. This CDR3 spans 16 amino acids. Losses at the gene ends were 7 bases for V and 4 bases for J; bases not matched to a gene: 9. This TCR derives from a woman aged 40 to 50 in good health. Some clones in this sample may be carry-over from other donors' samples. The specimen sequenced was PBMCs. The V gene is TRBV4-1, the J gene TRBJ2-1, with TRBD2 matching over 11 bases. The CDR3: CASNRLAGFTYNEQFF. The CDR3 DNA is TGCGCCAGCAACAGACTAGCGGGATTTACTTACAATGAGCAGTTCTTC.